This TCR beta chain was recorded in a study of T cells in Graves' hyperthyroidism and ophthalmopathy. Stable disease denoted Graves' hyperthyroidism without ophthalmopathy progression within 18 months. CDR3 length equals 18 residues. The trim removed 5 bases at V and 6 bases at J, leaving 12 bases unmatched. Germline V gene sequence: CDR1 SGHTA, CDR2 FQGTGA. Using RNA transcripts as the source, TCR beta CDR3 regions were amplified. HTBI primers were used for first-round RT-PCR of the TCR CDR3. One entry per CDR3 protein, called by TCRdb with MiXCR from the multiplex PCR reads. The repertoire consists of around 440,000 distinct CDR3 sequences, with less than 20% occurring once and the leading ten covering roughly 15%.

This sequence originates from a woman aged 18-29 years with Graves' hyperthyroidism. Specimen: blood. The chain couples TRBV7-3 to TRBJ2-3, with 15 bases fitting TRBD2. The CDR3 protein is CASSKGLAGGGRYDTQYF. Written as DNA, the CDR3 is TGTGCCAGCAGCAAAGGACTAGCGGGGGGGGGGAGGTACGATACGCAGTATTTT. The variable domain in full, completed from reference TRBV7-3 and TRBJ2-3, reads GAGVSQTPSNKVTEKGKYVELRCDPISGHTALYWYRQSLGQGPEFLIYFQGTGAADDSGLPNDRFFAVRPEGSVSTLKIQRTERGDSAVYLCASSKGLAGGGRYDTQYFGPGTRLTVL.